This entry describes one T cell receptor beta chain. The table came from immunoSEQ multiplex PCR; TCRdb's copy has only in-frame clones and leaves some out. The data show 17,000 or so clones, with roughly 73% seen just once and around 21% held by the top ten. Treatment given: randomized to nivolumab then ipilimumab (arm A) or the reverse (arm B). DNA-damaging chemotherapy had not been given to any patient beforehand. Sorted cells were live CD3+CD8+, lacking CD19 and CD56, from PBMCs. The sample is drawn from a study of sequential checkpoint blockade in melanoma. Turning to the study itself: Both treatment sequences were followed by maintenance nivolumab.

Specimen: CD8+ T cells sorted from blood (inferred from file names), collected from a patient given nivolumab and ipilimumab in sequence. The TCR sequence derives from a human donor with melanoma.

The CDR3 nucleotides read TGTGCCAGCAGCTTTGGACAGACGGGTCAGCCCCAGCATTTT. It is translated as CASSFGQTGQPQHF. J is TRBJ1-5 and V is TRBV6-5, with D perhaps matching TRBD1 (6 bases). The germline V gene encodes CDR1 MNHEY and CDR2 SVGAGI. This CDR3 region has 14 residues. V was pared by 6 bases and J by 6 bases, with 15 bases between.